This T cell receptor (beta chain) stems from a study of T cells in Graves' hyperthyroidism and ophthalmopathy. Across the study: The initial diagnosis was the point when peripheral blood was collected, ahead of any treatment.

This clonotype was detected a few times. Its antigen remains unidentified. V trimming: 5 bases; J trimming: 3 bases; junction bases outside the gene matches: 8. Germline values: CDR1 SQVTM, CDR2 ANQGSEA. The CDR3 is made up of 14 amino acids. TCR beta CDR3 regions were amplified from RNA. During a first-round RT-PCR of the TCR CDR3, the HTBI primer set was used. In TCRdb, the multiplex PCR reads were re-called with MiXCR into one record per CDR3 protein. The sample contains 450,000 to 650,000 distinct CDR3 sequences, approximately 15% of which appear only once. Whole-study results and caveats: A model built on 13 V-J features separated ophthalmopathy from stable hyperthyroidism. Clonotypes that were expanded in thyroid above 0.001 mostly appeared in blood too. Before onset, by a median of around 6.4 months, the model predicted ophthalmopathy.

The TCR was taken from a woman aged 18-30 years with Graves' ophthalmopathy. Source material: blood. V and J are TRBV29-1 and TRBJ2-7; 9 nucleotides align to TRBD1. CDR3 loop: CSVSSGTGNYEQYF. Here the CDR3 DNA reads TGCAGCGTTTCTTCCGGGACAGGGAACTACGAGCAGTACTTC.